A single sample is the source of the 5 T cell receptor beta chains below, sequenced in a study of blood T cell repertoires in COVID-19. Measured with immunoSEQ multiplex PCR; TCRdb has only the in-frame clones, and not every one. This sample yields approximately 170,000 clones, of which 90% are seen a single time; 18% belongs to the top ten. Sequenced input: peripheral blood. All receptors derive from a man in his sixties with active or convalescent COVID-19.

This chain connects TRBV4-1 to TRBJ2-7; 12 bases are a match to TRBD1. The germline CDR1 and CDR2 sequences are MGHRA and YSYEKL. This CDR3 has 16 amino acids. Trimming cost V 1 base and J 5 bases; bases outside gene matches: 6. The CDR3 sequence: CASSQAWGQGANEQYF. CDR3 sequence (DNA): TGCGCCAGCAGCCAAGCTTGGGGACAGGGGGCCAACGAGCAGTACTTC.

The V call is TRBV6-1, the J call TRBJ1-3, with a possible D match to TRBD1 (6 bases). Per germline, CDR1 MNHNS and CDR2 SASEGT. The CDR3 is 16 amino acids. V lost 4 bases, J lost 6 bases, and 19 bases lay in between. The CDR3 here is CASSAGTNLLANTIYF. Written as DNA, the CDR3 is TGTGCCAGCAGTGCCGGGACAAACCTTCTGGCAAACACCATATATTTT.

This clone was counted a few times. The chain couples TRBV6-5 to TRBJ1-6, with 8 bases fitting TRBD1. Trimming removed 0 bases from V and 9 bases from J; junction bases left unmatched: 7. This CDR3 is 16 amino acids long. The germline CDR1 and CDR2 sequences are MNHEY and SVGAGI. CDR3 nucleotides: TGTGCCAGCAGTTACTCGACCGGACAGGGAGGTTCACCCCTCCACTTT. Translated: CASSYSTGQGGSPLHF.

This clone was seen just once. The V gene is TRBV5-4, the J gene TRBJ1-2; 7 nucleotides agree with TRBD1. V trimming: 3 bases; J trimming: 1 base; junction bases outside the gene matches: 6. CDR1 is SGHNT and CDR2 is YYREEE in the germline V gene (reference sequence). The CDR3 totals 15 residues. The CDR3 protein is CASSSPRDSNYGYTF. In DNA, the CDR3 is TGTGCCAGCAGCTCGCCCCGGGACAGTAACTATGGCTACACCTTC.

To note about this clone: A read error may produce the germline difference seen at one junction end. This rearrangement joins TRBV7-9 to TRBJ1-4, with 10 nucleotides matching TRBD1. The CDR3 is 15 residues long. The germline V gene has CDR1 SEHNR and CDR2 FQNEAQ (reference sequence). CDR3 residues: CASSRRQGAKEKLFF. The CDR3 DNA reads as TGTGCCAGCAGCCGAAGACAGGGGGCTAAGGAAAAACTGTTTTTT.